Listed here are 10 T cell receptor beta chains from one sample, sequenced in a study of neurological immune-mediated disorders (dated by TCRdb to between 2018 and 2021). The library was generated by 5' RACE. Sequencing was performed on an Illumina HiSeq 2500. Through fastp at Q25 and MiXCR, TCRdb rebuilt clones from the public reads, retaining in-frame beta chains. Identical CDR3 proteins give one entry, which carries the most common genes and DNA. The sample table contains fewer than 25,000 distinct CDR3 sequences; only one count was recorded for about 13% of them. The ten biggest clones cover under 15% of the sample. The specimen sequenced was PBMCs. Every receptor here comes from a woman aged 60-75 years with HTLV-1-associated myelopathy (HAM/TSP).

This clonotype occurred many times. The chain recombines TRBV20-1 with TRBJ1-4, with D possibly TRBD1 on 5 matching bases. There are 13 residues in the CDR3. Trimming removed 5 bases at V and 4 bases at J, with 11 bases between. Germline loops: CDR1 DFQATT, CDR2 SNEGSKA (reference sequence). Written as DNA, the CDR3 is TGCAGTGCTGGGACGGAACATAATGAAAAACTGTTTTTT. Amino acid sequence: CSAGTEHNEKLFF.

At least ten counts were recorded for this clonotype. The chain joins TRBV12-3 or TRBV12-4 to TRBJ2-5; tentatively, D is TRBD1 or TRBD2 (5 bases each). The V gene lost 6 bases and the J gene lost 7 bases, with 21 bases spanning the gap. The CDR3 sequence is 15 residues long. The CDR3 DNA sequence: TGTGCCAGCAGCCCCCGAGGGTCAGGGTGGGGGACCCAGTACTTC. This codes for CASSPRGSGWGTQYF.

Many counts were recorded for this clonotype. The chain links TRBV20-1 to TRBJ2-3, with 9 bases lining up with TRBD2. V was pared by 7 bases and J by 2 bases, with 10 bases of the junction left unmatched. The germline V gene has CDR1 DFQATT and CDR2 SNEGSKA (reference sequence). The CDR3 covers 15 residues. The DNA of the CDR3 is TGCAGTGGGGACATAGCGGGAGACCCCACAGATACGCAGTATTTT. This encodes CSGDIAGDPTDTQYF.

This clonotype was seen repeatedly, ten times or more. The CDR3 bases are TGTGCCATCAGTGAGTCTTGGGACCACGAGCAGTACTTC. It is translated as CAISESWDHEQYF. This chain connects TRBV10-3 to TRBJ2-7, with D perhaps assigned TRBD1 or TRBD2 (5 bases each). V shed 0 bases and J shed 5 bases, with 8 bases lying between them. This CDR3 region has 13 residues. The germline gives CDR1 ENHRY, CDR2 SYGVKD.

This clonotype was seen ten or more times. The chain employs TRBV11-3 and TRBJ2-2; possibly TRBD1 for D (5 bases). Trimming stripped 5 bases from V and 0 bases from J, with 16 bases between. Per germline, CDR1 SGHNT and CDR2 YENEEA. The length of the CDR3 is 17 residues. CDR3 nucleotide sequence: TGTGCCAGCAGCCCAGATTCCGCCAGGGCGAACACCGGGGAGCTGTTTTTT. Amino acid sequence: CASSPDSARANTGELFF.

This clonotype was observed many times. The V call is TRBV20-1, the J call TRBJ2-1; possibly TRBD2 for D (5 bases). V lost 1 base, J lost 1 base, and 8 bases lay in between. Germline V CDR1 and CDR2: DFQATT, SNEGSKA (reference sequence). CDR3 size: 14 residues. The CDR3 DNA sequence: TGCAGTGCTAGAGTTGGCGGGTCCTACAATGAGCAGTTCTTC. The encoded protein is CSARVGGSYNEQFF.

J is TRBJ2-3 and V is TRBV18, with D unresolved. This CDR3 is 14 amino acids long. Per the germline V gene, CDR1 is KGHSH and CDR2 is LQKENI. V was cut by 1 base and J by 2 bases, with 7 bases left in between. This CDR3 reads CASSPLSSTDTQYF. The CDR3 DNA reads as TGTGCCAGCTCACCACTAAGTTCCACAGATACGCAGTATTTT.

In its sample, this clonotype is medium-sized. This chain joins TRBV20-1 and TRBJ2-1, with 9 bases fitting TRBD2. Germline V gene lookup returns CDR1 DFQATT and CDR2 SNEGSKA (reference sequence). The CDR3 sequence is 17 residues long. The ends lost 3 bases at V and 4 bases at J; junction bases unmatched: 13. CDR3 in DNA: TGCAGTGCTAGGCCCCTGGGGGGTAGCGGGAGTTACAATGAGCAGTTCTTC. This codes for CSARPLGGSGSYNEQFF.

This clonotype was seen a single time. V gene TRBV20-1 combines with J gene TRBJ2-1; either TRBD1 or TRBD2 may fit D (5 bases each). CDR1 DFQATT and CDR2 SNEGSKA come from the germline V gene (reference sequence). The CDR3 sequence is 14 residues long. Trimming removed 3 bases at V and 8 bases at J, with 17 bases between. CDR3 protein: CSARDNKRGDEQFF. Here the CDR3 DNA reads TGCAGTGCTAGGGACAATAAACGGGGAGATGAGCAGTTCTTC.

V and J are TRBV4-1 and TRBJ2-3; tentatively, D is TRBD2 (5 bases). The CDR3 has 14 amino acids. V lost 0 bases, J lost 3 bases, and 7 bases lay in between. CDR1 is MGHRA and CDR2 is YSYEKL in the germline V gene. The CDR3 DNA follows: TGCGCCAGCAGCCAAGATCGGGGTACAGATACGCAGTATTTT. Residues: CASSQDRGTDTQYF.